These 13 T cell receptor beta chains were all obtained from the same sample, sequenced in a study of blood T cell repertoires in COVID-19 (dated by TCRdb to 2019 to 2021). The library was made by the immunoSEQ multiplex PCR assay. The immuneACCESS repertoire file appears here via TCRdb, limited to in-frame rearrangements. These files lack a portion of the clones; in checked studies, under half of the deficit traces to unresolved V genes, and the cause of the others is not known. This sample gives 280,000 or so clones in total; 70% to 90% of them show up just once. Less than 2.5% of the sample is in the top ten clones. The sample consisted of PBMCs or T cells enriched from blood (not recorded which). Receptors were obtained from a man aged 30 to 39 who had recovered from COVID-19.

This chain connects TRBV7-9 to TRBJ2-2; maybe TRBD2 (5 bases). V dropped 7 bases and J dropped 0 bases, with 15 bases sitting between them. The germline V gene has CDR1 SEHNR and CDR2 FQNEAQ (reference sequence). The CDR3 loop spans 16 amino acids. The CDR3 region has the DNA TGTGCCAGCACTCCCCCGGAGGAGGCGAACACCGGGGAGCTGTTTTTT. Translated: CASTPPEEANTGELFF.

This clone has just one count. The same CDR3 also results from other DNA sequences found in this sample. The rearrangement uses TRBV20-1 and TRBJ1-2, with D unclear. This CDR3 is built from 11 residues. Trimming stripped 4 bases from V and 2 bases from J, with 5 bases between. In germline, CDR1 is DFQATT, CDR2 SNEGSKA (reference sequence). Written as DNA, the CDR3 is TGCAGTGCTACGGGGAACTATGGCTACACCTTC. Protein product: CSATGNYGYTF.

V usage is TRBV18 and J usage is TRBJ2-2; weak D call: TRBD1 (5 bases). Germline CDR1 KGHSH, CDR2 LQKENI. V was pared by 6 bases and J by 1 base, with 15 bases between. CDR3 length equals 16 residues. CDR3 nucleotide sequence: TGTGCCAGCTCCGTCCGGCCAGGGCTGAACACCGGGGAGCTGTTTTTT. Protein: CASSVRPGLNTGELFF.

This chain joins TRBV11-2 and TRBJ2-1; tentative D call: TRBD1 (6 bases). Trimming removed 1 base at V and 7 bases at J, with 14 bases between. CDR1 is SGHAT, CDR2 FQNNGV, per germline. This CDR3 comprises 15 residues. As DNA, the CDR3 is TGTGCCAGCAGCTTAGTGGCAGGGGATCGGAATGAGCAGTTCTTC. Residues: CASSLVAGDRNEQFF.

The V and J genes are TRBV2 and TRBJ2-7; D is unresolved. Per the germline V gene, CDR1 is SNHLY and CDR2 is FYNNEI. This CDR3 spans 13 amino acids. Trimming cost V 4 bases and J 3 bases, with 10 bases left between them. The DNA for the CDR3 is TGTGCCAGCAGTGTTTCACAGCTCTACGAGCAGTACTTC. Protein product: CASSVSQLYEQYF.

This chain connects TRBV19 to TRBJ2-1; D perhaps matches TRBD2 (6 bases). V was trimmed by 4 bases and J by 0 bases, leaving 10 bases between them. Germline lookup yields CDR1 LNHDA and CDR2 SQIVND (reference sequence). The CDR3 spans 15 residues. As DNA, the CDR3 is TGTGCCAGTAGTAGACGGGGGAGCTCCTACAATGAGCAGTTCTTC. Translation gives CASSRRGSSYNEQFF.

This clone showed up just a few times. The chain is built from TRBV5-1 and TRBJ1-2; D is ambiguous. The germline gives CDR1 SGHRS, CDR2 YFSETQ. CDR3 size: 16 residues. Trimming removed 4 bases from V and 6 bases from J, with 22 bases in between. The CDR3 region has the DNA TGCGCCAGCAGCCTTGAAGTCGGTCAGGAGACTAATGGCTACACCTTC. Residues: CASSLEVGQETNGYTF.

The chain links TRBV11-2 to TRBJ2-3; possible D gene TRBD2, 6 bases. The V end was cut by 1 base, the J end by 3 bases, with 14 bases between. This CDR3 has 16 amino acids. Germline-derived CDR1 and CDR2 are SGHAT and FQNNGV. The CDR3 loop is CASSLGLALGTDTQYF. In nucleotides, the CDR3 is TGTGCCAGCAGCTTAGGCCTAGCGTTGGGAACAGATACGCAGTATTTT.

The chain carries TRBV30 and TRBJ2-3, with D perhaps TRBD2 (5 bases). CDR1 is GTSNPN and CDR2 is SVGIG in the germline V gene (reference sequence). The CDR3 consists of 14 residues. V was clipped by 1 base and J by 0 bases, with 8 bases between them. In nucleotides, the CDR3 is TGTGCCTGGAGTGGGAGGTCTAGCACAGATACGCAGTATTTT. It is translated as CAWSGRSSTDTQYF.

The chain recombines TRBV6-5 with TRBJ2-7; possible D gene TRBD1, 6 bases. V lost 5 bases, J lost 0 bases, and 14 bases lay in between. Germline V lookup: CDR1 MNHEY, CDR2 SVGAGI. This CDR3 region has 15 residues. CDR3 region: CASSLSGQGSYEQYF. As DNA, the CDR3 is TGTGCCAGCAGTCTTTCGGGACAAGGCTCCTACGAGCAGTACTTC.

This clone was seen a single time. V gene TRBV16 combines with J gene TRBJ1-1; TRBD1 might be the D (6 bases). V was pared by 2 bases and J by 0 bases, with 19 bases between. Germline V gives CDR1 KGHSY, CDR2 FQNENV. The CDR3 sequence is 18 residues long. The CDR3 nucleotides are TGTGCCAGCAGCCAACTTTTACAGGGAGCACCCATGAACACTGAAGCTTTCTTT. Amino acids: CASSQLLQGAPMNTEAFF.

This sequence joins TRBV11-1 and TRBJ2-7, with 8 bases matching TRBD1. Germline CDR1 SGHAT, CDR2 FQDESV (reference sequence). Trimming removed 5 bases from V and 2 bases from J; junction bases left unmatched: 8. The CDR3 covers 15 residues. This chain's CDR3 is CASSRDGQGTYEQYF. The CDR3 DNA sequence: TGTGCCAGCAGCCGCGACGGACAGGGAACCTACGAGCAGTACTTC.

The V and J genes are TRBV29-1 and TRBJ1-1, with D possibly TRBD1 on 5 matching bases. Trimming stripped 7 bases from V and 1 base from J, with 10 bases between. Germline CDR1 is SQVTM and CDR2 is ANQGSEA. This CDR3 comprises 12 residues. The CDR3 DNA reads TGCAGCGGGGGACTCGGGAACACTGAAGCTTTCTTT. This sequence encodes CSGGLGNTEAFF.